This T cell receptor beta chain was recorded in a study of cytomegalovirus exposure and HLA in healthy donors. The CDR3 length is 17 residues. Germline-derived CDR1 and CDR2 are GTSNPN and SVGIG (reference sequence). V was cut by 5 bases and J by 3 bases, with 22 bases left in between. Only in-frame clones appear in the TCRdb table, and some are missing; sequencing was by immunoSEQ multiplex PCR. The sample includes about 160,000 clones, more than 70% of them seen just once. The donors were part of the approximately 120-subject validation cohort, which stood apart from the approximately 630-subject first cohort.

Sequencing was done on a sample of PBMCs. This chain connects TRBV30 to TRBJ2-2; D is perhaps TRBD2 (5 bases). The TCR sequence derives from a young man in good health and CMV-seropositive. The CDR3 protein is CAWGGAAQTVYTGELFF. In DNA form, the CDR3 reads TGTGCCTGGGGAGGAGCTGCGCAGACGGTCTACACCGGGGAGCTGTTTTTT.